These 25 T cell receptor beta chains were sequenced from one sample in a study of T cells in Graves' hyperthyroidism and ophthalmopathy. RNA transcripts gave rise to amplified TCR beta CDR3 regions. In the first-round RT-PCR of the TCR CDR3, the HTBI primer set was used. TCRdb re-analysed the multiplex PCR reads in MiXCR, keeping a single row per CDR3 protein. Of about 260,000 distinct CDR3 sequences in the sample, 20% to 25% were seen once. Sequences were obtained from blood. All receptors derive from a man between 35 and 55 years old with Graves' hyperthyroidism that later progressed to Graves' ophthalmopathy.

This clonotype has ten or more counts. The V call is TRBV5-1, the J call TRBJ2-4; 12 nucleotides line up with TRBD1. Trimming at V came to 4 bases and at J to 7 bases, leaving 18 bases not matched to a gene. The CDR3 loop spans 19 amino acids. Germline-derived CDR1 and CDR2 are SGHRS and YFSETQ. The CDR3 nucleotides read TGCGCCAGCAGCGTCGGCCCCCCGGGACAGGGGGCGAGAGGTAACATTCAGTACTTC. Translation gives CASSVGPPGQGARGNIQYF.

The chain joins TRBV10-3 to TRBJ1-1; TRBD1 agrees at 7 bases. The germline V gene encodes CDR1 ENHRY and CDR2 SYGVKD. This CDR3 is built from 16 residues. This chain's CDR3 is CVPRGQTYHMNTEAFF. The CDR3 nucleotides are TGTGTCCCCCGGGGACAGACCTATCACATGAACACTGAAGCTTTCTTT.

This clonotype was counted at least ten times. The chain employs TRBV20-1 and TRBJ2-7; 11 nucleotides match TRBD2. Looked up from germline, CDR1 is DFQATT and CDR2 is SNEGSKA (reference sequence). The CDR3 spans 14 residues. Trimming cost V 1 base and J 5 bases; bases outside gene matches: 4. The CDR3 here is CSARGLAGGNEQYF. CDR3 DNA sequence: TGCAGTGCTAGAGGGCTAGCGGGAGGAAACGAGCAGTACTTC.

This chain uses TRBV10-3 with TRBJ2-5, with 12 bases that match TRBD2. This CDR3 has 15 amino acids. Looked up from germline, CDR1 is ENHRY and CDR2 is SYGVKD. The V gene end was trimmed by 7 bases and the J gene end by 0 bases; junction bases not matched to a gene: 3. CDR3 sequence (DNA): TGTGCCATCAACCGACTAGCGGGGGACCAAGAGACCCAGTACTTC. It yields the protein CAINRLAGDQETQYF.

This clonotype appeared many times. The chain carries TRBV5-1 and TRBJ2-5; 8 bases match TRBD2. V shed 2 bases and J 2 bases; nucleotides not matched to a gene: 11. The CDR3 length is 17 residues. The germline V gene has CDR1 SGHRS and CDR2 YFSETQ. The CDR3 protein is CASSLISVASGQETQYF. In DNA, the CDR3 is TGCGCCAGCAGCTTAATATCCGTAGCTAGCGGGCAAGAGACCCAGTACTTC.

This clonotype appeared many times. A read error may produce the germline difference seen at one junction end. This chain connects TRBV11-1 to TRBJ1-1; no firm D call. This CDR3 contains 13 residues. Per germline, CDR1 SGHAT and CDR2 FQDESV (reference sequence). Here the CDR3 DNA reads TGTGCCAGCAGCTTAGAGAGGAACACTGAAGCTTCCTTT. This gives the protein CASSLERNTEASF.

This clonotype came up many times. The CDR3 nucleotides are TGTGCCAGCAGTGAAAACAGGGTCGATGGCTACACCTTC. This sequence encodes CASSENRVDGYTF. This chain uses TRBV2 with TRBJ1-2; TRBD1 is a possible D gene (6 bases). With 2 bases removed from V and 6 bases from J, the gap between germline ends came to 10 bases. The CDR3 loop spans 13 amino acids. Looked up from germline, CDR1 is SNHLY and CDR2 is FYNNEI. Full variable domain (missing parts from reference TRBV2 and TRBJ1-2): EPEVTQTPSHQVTQMGQEVILRCVPISNHLYFYWYRQILGQKVEFLVSFYNNEISEKSEIFDDQFSVERPDGSNFTLKIRSTKLEDSAMYFCASSENRVDGYTFGSGTRLTVV.

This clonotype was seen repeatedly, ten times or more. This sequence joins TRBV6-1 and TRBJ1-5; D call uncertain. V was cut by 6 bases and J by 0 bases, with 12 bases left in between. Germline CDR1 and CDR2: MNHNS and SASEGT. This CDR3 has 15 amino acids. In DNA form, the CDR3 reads TGTGCCAGCAGCACCGGGAAGAATAGCAATCAGCCCCAGCATTTT. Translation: CASSTGKNSNQPQHF.

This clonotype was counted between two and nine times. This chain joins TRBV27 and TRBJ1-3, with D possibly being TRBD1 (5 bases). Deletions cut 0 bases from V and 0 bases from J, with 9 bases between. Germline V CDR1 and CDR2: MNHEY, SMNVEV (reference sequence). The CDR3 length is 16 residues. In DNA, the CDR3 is TGTGCCAGCAGTTTATCGTGGGGCCCCTCTGGAAACACCATATATTTT. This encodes CASSLSWGPSGNTIYF.

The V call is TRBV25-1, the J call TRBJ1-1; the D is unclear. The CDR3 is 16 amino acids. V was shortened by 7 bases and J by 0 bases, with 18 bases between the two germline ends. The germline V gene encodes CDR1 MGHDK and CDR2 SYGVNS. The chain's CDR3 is CASTVGEVGLNTEAFF. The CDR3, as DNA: TGTGCCAGCACGGTAGGAGAGGTCGGGTTGAACACTGAAGCTTTCTTT.

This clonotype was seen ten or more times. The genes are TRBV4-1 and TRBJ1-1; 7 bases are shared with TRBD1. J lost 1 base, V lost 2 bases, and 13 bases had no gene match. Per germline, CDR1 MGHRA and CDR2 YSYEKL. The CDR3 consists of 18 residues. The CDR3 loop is CASSQTQARDRKNTEAFF. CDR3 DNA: TGCGCCAGCAGCCAAACCCAAGCCCGGGACAGAAAGAACACTGAAGCTTTCTTT.

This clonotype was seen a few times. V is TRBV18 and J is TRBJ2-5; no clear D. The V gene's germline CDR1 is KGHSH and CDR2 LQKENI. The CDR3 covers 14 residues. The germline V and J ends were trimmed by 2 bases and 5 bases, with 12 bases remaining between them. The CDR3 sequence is CASSPSISAETQYF. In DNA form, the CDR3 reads TGTGCCAGCTCACCATCTATTAGTGCGGAGACCCAGTACTTC.

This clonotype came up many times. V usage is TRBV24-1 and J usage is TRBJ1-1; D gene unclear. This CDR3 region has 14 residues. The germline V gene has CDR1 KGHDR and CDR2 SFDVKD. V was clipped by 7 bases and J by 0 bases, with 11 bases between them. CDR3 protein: CATRPDGVNTEAFF. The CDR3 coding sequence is TGTGCCACCAGGCCGGACGGAGTGAACACTGAAGCTTTCTTT.

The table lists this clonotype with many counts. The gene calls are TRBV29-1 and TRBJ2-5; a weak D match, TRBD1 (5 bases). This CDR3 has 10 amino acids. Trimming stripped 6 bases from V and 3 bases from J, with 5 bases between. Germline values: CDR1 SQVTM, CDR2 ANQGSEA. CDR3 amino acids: CSVTEETQYF. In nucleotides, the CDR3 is TGCAGCGTGACAGAAGAGACCCAGTACTTC.

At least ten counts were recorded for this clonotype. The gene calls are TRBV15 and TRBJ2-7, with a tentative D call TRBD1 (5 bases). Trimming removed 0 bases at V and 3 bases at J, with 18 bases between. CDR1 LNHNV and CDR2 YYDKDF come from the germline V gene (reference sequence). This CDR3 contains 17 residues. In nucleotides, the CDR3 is TGTGCCACCAGCAGAGAAAGTTTACTCGACAGTAGCTACGAGCAGTACTTC. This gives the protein CATSRESLLDSSYEQYF.

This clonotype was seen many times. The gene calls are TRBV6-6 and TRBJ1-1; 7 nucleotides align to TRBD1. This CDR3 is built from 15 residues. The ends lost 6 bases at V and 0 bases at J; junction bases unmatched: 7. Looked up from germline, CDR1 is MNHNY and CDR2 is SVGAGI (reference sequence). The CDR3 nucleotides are TGTGCCAGCAGACCTAGGGGACAGATGAACACTGAAGCTTTCTTT. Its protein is CASRPRGQMNTEAFF.

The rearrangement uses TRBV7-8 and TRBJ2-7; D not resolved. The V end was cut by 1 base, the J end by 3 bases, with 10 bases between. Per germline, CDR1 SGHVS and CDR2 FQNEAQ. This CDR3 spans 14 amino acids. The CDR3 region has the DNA TGTGCCAGCAGCTTAGAATACGGGCTCTACGAGCAGTACTTC. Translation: CASSLEYGLYEQYF.

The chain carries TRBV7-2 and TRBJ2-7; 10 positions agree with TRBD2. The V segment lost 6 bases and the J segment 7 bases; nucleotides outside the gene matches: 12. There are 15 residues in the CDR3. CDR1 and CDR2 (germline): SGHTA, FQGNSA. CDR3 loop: CASSSHLAGEREQYF. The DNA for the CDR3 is TGTGCCAGCAGTTCCCACCTAGCGGGAGAAAGAGAGCAGTACTTC.

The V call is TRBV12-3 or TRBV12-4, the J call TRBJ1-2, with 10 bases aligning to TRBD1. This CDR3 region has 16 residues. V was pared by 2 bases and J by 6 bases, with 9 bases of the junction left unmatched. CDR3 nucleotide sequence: TGTGCCAGCAGTTTAAGCCCCGGGACAGGGGCACATGGCTACACCTTC. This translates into CASSLSPGTGAHGYTF.

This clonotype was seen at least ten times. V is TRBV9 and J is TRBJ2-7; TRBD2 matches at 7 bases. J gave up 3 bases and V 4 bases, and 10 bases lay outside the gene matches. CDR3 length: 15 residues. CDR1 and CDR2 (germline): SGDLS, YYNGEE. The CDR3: CASSTTWGEGYEQYF. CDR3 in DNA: TGTGCCAGCAGCACCACATGGGGGGAGGGCTACGAGCAGTACTTC.

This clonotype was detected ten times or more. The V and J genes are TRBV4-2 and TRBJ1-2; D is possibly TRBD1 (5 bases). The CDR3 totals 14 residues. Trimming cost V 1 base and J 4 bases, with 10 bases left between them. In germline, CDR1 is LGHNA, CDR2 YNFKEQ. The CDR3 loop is CASSQARDGYGYTF. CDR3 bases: TGTGCCAGCAGCCAAGCCAGGGATGGCTATGGCTACACCTTC.

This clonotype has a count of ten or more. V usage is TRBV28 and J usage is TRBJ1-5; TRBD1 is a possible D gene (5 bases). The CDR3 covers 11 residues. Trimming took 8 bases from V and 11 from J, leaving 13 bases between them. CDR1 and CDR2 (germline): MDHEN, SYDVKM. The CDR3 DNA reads TGTGCCAGCCTCAGCCCGGGGGCCCAGCATTTT. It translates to CASLSPGAQHF. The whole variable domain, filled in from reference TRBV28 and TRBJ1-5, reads DVKVTQSSRYLVKRTGEKVFLECVQDMDHENMFWYRQDPGLGLRLIYFSYDVKMKEKGDIPEGYSVSREKKERFSLILESASTNQTSMYLCASLSPGAQHFGDGTRLSIL.

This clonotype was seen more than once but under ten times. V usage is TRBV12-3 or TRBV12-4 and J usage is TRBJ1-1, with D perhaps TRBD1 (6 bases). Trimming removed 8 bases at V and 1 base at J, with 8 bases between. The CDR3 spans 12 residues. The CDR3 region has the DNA TGTGCCAGCTGCAGGGGGAACACTGAAGCTTTCTTT. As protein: CASCRGNTEAFF.

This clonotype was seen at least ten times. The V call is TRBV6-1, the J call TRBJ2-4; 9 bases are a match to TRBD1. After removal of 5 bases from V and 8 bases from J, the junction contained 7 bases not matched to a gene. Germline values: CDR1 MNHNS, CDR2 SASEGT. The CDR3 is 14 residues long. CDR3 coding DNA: TGTGCCAGCAGTCGAACAGGGGGCGCGGACATTCAGTACTTC. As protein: CASSRTGGADIQYF.

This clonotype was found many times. In DNA, the CDR3 is TGCAGTGCTAGACCCGGGACAGGGACAAATGGCTACACCTTC. Its protein product is CSARPGTGTNGYTF. The chain combines TRBV20-1 with TRBJ1-2, with 9 bases aligning to TRBD1. The CDR3 totals 14 residues. Germline trimming cut 2 bases from V and 6 bases from J; bases unmatched to any gene: 7. Germline V lookup: CDR1 DFQATT, CDR2 SNEGSKA (reference sequence).